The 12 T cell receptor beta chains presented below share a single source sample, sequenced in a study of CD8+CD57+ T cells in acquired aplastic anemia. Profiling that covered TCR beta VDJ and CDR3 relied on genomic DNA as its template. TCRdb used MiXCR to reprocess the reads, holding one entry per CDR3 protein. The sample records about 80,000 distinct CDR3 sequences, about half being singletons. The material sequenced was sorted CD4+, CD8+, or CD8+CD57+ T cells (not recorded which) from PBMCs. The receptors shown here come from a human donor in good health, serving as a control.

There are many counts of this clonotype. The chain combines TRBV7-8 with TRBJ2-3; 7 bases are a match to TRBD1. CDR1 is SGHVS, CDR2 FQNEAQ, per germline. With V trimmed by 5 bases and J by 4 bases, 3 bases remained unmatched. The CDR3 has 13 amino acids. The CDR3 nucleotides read TGTGCCAGCAGCCACGGGACAGCAGATACGCAGTATTTT. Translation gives CASSHGTADTQYF.

As DNA, the CDR3 is TGCAGCGTTGAAGATGGGGGTCGGGTAGTAGACGAGCAGTACTTC. It yields the protein CSVEDGGRVVDEQYF. The J gene is TRBJ2-7, the V gene TRBV29-1; possibly TRBD1 or TRBD2 for D (5 bases each). In germline, CDR1 is SQVTM, CDR2 ANQGSEA. The CDR3 is 15 amino acids. Trimming cost V 0 bases and J 5 bases, with 17 bases left between them.

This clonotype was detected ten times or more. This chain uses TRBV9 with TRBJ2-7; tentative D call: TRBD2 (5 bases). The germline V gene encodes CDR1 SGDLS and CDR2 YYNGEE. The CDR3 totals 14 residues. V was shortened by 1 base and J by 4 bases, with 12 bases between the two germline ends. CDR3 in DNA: TGTGCCAGCAGCGTAAGAGGGCCCAAATACGAGCAGTACTTC. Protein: CASSVRGPKYEQYF.

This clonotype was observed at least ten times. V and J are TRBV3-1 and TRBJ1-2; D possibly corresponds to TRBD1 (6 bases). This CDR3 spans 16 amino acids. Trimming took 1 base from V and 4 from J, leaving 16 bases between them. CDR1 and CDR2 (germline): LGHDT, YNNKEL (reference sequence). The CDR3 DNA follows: TGTGCCAGCAGCCAAGCCCTTCGGACAGAACCCTATGGCTACACCTTC. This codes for CASSQALRTEPYGYTF.

In DNA form, the CDR3 reads TGCGCCAGCAGTGATTTTCTCCCTCCCTACACCTTC. This sequence encodes CASSDFLPPYTF. The chain recombines TRBV10-2 with TRBJ1-2; D is unclear. The V end was cut by 3 bases, the J end by 10 bases, with 12 bases between. CDR3 length equals 12 residues. CDR1 is WSHSY and CDR2 is SAAADI in the germline V gene.

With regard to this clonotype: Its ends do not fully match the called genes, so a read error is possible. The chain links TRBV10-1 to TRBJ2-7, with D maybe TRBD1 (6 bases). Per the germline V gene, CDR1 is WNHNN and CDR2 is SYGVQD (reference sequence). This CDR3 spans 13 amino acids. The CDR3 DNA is TGCGCCAGCAGCCGGGAACAGGGCCACGAGCTGTACTTC. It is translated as CASSREQGHELYF.

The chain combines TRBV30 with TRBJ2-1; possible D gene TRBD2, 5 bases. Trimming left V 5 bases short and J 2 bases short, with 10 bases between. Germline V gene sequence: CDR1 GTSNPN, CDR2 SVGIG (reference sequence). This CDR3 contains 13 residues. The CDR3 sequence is CAWGSGPYNEQFF. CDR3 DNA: TGTGCCTGGGGGAGTGGGCCCTACAATGAGCAGTTCTTC.

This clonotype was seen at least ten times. The CDR3, as DNA: TGTGCCACCAGTGATCCGCCCTACCGAGAGCAGTACTTC. It codes for CATSDPPYREQYF. The chain links TRBV24-1 to TRBJ2-7; D unclear. Trimming cost V 3 bases and J 7 bases, with 12 bases left between them. The CDR3 sequence is 13 residues long. The germline CDR1 and CDR2 sequences are KGHDR and SFDVKD.

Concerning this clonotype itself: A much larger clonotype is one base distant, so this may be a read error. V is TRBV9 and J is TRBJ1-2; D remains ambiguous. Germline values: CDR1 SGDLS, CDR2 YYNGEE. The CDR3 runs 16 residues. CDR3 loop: CASSVSDALEAEGYAF. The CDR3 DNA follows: TGTGCCAGCAGCGTATCCGACGCCCTTGAGGCGGAGGGCTACGCCTTC.

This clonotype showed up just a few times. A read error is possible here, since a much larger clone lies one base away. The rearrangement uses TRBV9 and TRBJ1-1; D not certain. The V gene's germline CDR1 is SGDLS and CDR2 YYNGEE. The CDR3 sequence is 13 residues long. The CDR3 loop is CASSVATNTEASF. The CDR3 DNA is TGTGCCAGCAGCGTAGCTACGAACACTGAAGCTTCCTTT.

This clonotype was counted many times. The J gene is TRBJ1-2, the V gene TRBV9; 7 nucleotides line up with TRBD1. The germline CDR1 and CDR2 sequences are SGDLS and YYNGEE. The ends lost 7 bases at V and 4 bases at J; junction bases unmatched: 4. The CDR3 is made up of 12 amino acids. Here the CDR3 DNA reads TGTGCCAGCCGGGACAGCGGCTATGGCTACACCTTC. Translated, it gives CASRDSGYGYTF. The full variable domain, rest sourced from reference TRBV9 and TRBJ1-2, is DSGVTQTPKHLITATGQRVTLRCSPRSGDLSVYWYQQSLDQGLQFLIQYYNGEERAKGNILERFSAQQFPDLHSELNLSSLELGDSALYFCASRDSGYGYTFGSGTRLTVV.

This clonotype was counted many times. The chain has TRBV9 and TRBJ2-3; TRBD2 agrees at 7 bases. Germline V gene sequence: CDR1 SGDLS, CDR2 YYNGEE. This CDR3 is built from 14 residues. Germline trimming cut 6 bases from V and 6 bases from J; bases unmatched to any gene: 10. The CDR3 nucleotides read TGTGCCAGCAATTTGGGCGGGGGAACGGATACGCAGTATTTT. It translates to CASNLGGGTDTQYF.